The rows below give T cell receptor beta chains drawn from one sample of a study of T cell repertoires in cytomegalovirus infection. TCRdb fed the reads into MiXCR, producing one record per CDR3 protein. The sample shows around 530,000 distinct CDR3 sequences, around 27% of them seen only once. The sample comprised PBMCs. The receptors come from a human donor in good health (CMV status not recorded). Some clones in this sample may be carry-over from other donors' samples. The CDR3 runs from the conserved cysteine through the conserved F or W. A D gene is named only where the DNA matches it firmly. Expanded clones are given a class, and other clones once, few, many or no size at all.

J: TRBJ2-7
V: TRBV5-1
size: once
length: 16
D: -
DNA: TGCGCCAGCAGCTTGAGATGGCCGGAAAGTGGCTACGAGCAGTACTTC
CDR3: CASSLRWPESGYEQYF

J: TRBJ2-6
V: TRBV19
size: few
length: 19
D: -
DNA: TGTGCCAGTAGTATGTGGCTCGGCAGGGGAGGTGATGGGGCCAACGTCCTGACTTTC
CDR3: CASSMWLGRGGDGANVLTF

J: TRBJ2-3
V: TRBV19
size: -
length: 13
D: -
DNA: TGTGCCAGTAGTACAGGAACGGCAGATACGCAGTATTTT
CDR3: CASSTGTADTQYF

J: TRBJ1-5
V: TRBV30
size: -
length: 13
D: -
DNA: TGTGCCTGGAACAATCTGGGGCATCAGCCCCAGCATTTT
CDR3: CAWNNLGHQPQHF

J: TRBJ2-1
V: TRBV7-9
size: -
length: 12
D: TRBD2
DNA: TGTGCCAGCAGCTCCAGCGGGGGTGAGCAGTTCTTC
CDR3: CASSSSGGEQFF

J: TRBJ2-3
V: TRBV4-2
size: -
length: 14
D: -
DNA: TGTGCCAGCAGCCAATCGAGGGGGGCAGATACGCAGTATTTT
CDR3: CASSQSRGADTQYF

J: TRBJ2-6
V: TRBV28
size: -
length: 16
D: -
DNA: TGTGCCAGCAACACAGGGGGGGGCTCTGGGGCCAACGTCCTGACTTTC
CDR3: CASNTGGGSGANVLTF

J: TRBJ2-1
V: TRBV11-3
size: -
length: 17
D: TRBD2
DNA: TGTGCCAGCAGCTCGGGACTAGCGGGAGAGATCGACAATGAGCAGTTCTTC
CDR3: CASSSGLAGEIDNEQFF

J: TRBJ1-2
V: TRBV7-9
size: few
length: 12
D: -
DNA: TGTGCCAGCAGCTACGACAGGCTCGGCTACACCTTC
CDR3: CASSYDRLGYTF

J: TRBJ2-1
V: TRBV7-3
size: few
length: 14
D: -
DNA: TGTGCCAGCAGCTTGTACGGGGGTTACAATGAGCAGTTCTTC
CDR3: CASSLYGGYNEQFF

J: TRBJ2-1
V: TRBV12-3/TRBV12-4
size: many
length: 15
D: TRBD2
DNA: TGTGCCAGCAGTTCGTGGGAGGGCCCCACAGAGGAGCAGTTCTTC
CDR3: CASSSWEGPTEEQFF

J: TRBJ1-2
V: TRBV4-3
size: -
length: 17
D: -
DNA: TGCGCCAGCAGCCAAGAGGGAAGGGGGGCGTCTAACTATGGCTACACCTTC
CDR3: CASSQEGRGASNYGYTF

J: TRBJ2-3
V: TRBV4-3
size: -
length: 17
D: TRBD2
DNA: TGCGCCAGCAGCGCCTTTAGCGGGAGCGGGTCCACAGATACGCAGTATTTT
CDR3: CASSAFSGSGSTDTQYF

J: TRBJ2-3
V: TRBV30
size: few
length: 13
D: -
DNA: TGTGCCTGGAGTGTGGGGAGGCCAGATACGCAGTATTTT
CDR3: CAWSVGRPDTQYF

J: TRBJ2-3
V: TRBV11-2
size: many
length: 12
D: -
DNA: TGTGCCAGCAGCAAGGACACAGATACGCAGTATTTT
CDR3: CASSKDTDTQYF

J: TRBJ1-4
V: TRBV7-9
size: few
length: 14
D: -
DNA: TGTGCCAGCAGACCACGGGGAAATAATGAAAAACTGTTTTTT
CDR3: CASRPRGNNEKLFF

J: TRBJ1-5
V: TRBV12-5
size: -
length: 15
D: TRBD1
DNA: TGTGCTAGTGGTTACTCACGGACAGGGAATCAGCCCCAGCATTTT
CDR3: CASGYSRTGNQPQHF

J: TRBJ2-3
V: TRBV20-1
size: once
length: 14
D: -
DNA: TGCAGTGCTAGGGCTGGCGATCGCACAGATACGCAGTATTTT
CDR3: CSARAGDRTDTQYF

J: TRBJ2-1
V: TRBV19
size: -
length: 14
D: -
DNA: TGTGCCAGTAGTATATTTAACGCCTACAATGAGCAGTTCTTC
CDR3: CASSIFNAYNEQFF

J: TRBJ1-1
V: TRBV12-5
size: few
length: 17
D: -
DNA: TGTGCTAGTGGTTTGGTAAACAGCGGTATAATGAACACTGAAGCTTTCTTT
CDR3: CASGLVNSGIMNTEAFF

J: TRBJ1-4
V: TRBV3-1
size: -
length: 18
D: -
DNA: TGTGCCAGCAGCCAAGATTCGGGACGCTCCCAGCCTAATGAAAAACTGTTTTTT
CDR3: CASSQDSGRSQPNEKLFF

J: TRBJ2-1
V: TRBV12-3/TRBV12-4
size: -
length: 14
D: -
DNA: TGTGCCAGCAGCGACTACTACCGAGGGAATGAGCAGTTCTTC
CDR3: CASSDYYRGNEQFF

J: TRBJ2-1
V: TRBV7-9
size: few
length: 16
D: -
DNA: TGTGCCAGCAGCTTAGATTTGGGCGGATCCTACAATGAGCAGTTCTTC
CDR3: CASSLDLGGSYNEQFF

J: TRBJ2-7
V: TRBV29-1
size: -
length: 16
D: TRBD2
DNA: TGCAGCGTGACCGGGACTACCAAAATTACCTCCTACGAGCAGTACTTC
CDR3: CSVTGTTKITSYEQYF

J: TRBJ2-7
V: TRBV6-1
size: many
length: 12
D: -
DNA: TGTGCCGCCGTGGACAGACCCTACGAGCAGTACTTC
CDR3: CAAVDRPYEQYF

J: TRBJ2-1
V: TRBV6-2/TRBV6-3
size: many
length: 13
D: -
DNA: TGTGCCAGCAGTTTCCCCCCGGGAAATGAGCAGTTCTTC
CDR3: CASSFPPGNEQFF

J: TRBJ1-1
V: TRBV12-3/TRBV12-4
size: many
length: 14
D: -
DNA: TGTGCCAGCAGTCCTACAGGGTGGGGCACTGAAGCTTTCTTT
CDR3: CASSPTGWGTEAFF

J: TRBJ1-4
V: TRBV7-2
size: many
length: 14
D: -
DNA: TGTGCCAGCAGCTTAGGTGCGGCTAATGAAAAACTGTTTTTT
CDR3: CASSLGAANEKLFF

J: TRBJ2-3
V: TRBV7-3
size: few
length: 15
D: -
DNA: TGTGCCAGCAGCCCTAACCGCCTTAGCACAGATACGCAGTATTTT
CDR3: CASSPNRLSTDTQYF

J: TRBJ2-1
V: TRBV30
size: -
length: 15
D: TRBD1
DNA: TGTGCCTGGAGTGGAATTGGACAGGTTTACAATGAGCAGTTCTTC
CDR3: CAWSGIGQVYNEQFF

J: TRBJ2-1
V: TRBV7-2
size: many
length: 15
D: TRBD1
DNA: TGTGCCAGCAGCCAACGGACAGGGCCTTACAATGAGCAGTTCTTC
CDR3: CASSQRTGPYNEQFF

J: TRBJ1-2
V: TRBV7-8
size: many
length: 14
D: -
DNA: TGTGCCAGCAGCTTAGCCTTTACCCCAAATGGCTACACCTTC
CDR3: CASSLAFTPNGYTF

J: TRBJ1-5
V: TRBV28
size: -
length: 15
D: -
DNA: TGTGCCAGCAGTTTATTGCGTCAGAGTAATCAGCCCCAGCATTTT
CDR3: CASSLLRQSNQPQHF

J: TRBJ2-5
V: TRBV28
size: -
length: 13
D: -
DNA: TGTGCCAGCACAACTAGCTACCAAGAGACCCAGTACTTC
CDR3: CASTTSYQETQYF

J: TRBJ1-1
V: TRBV6-2/TRBV6-3
size: -
length: 14
D: TRBD1
DNA: TGTGCCAGCAGTCGGACAGGGGAGCACACTGAAGCTTTCTTT
CDR3: CASSRTGEHTEAFF

J: TRBJ2-2
V: TRBV20-1
size: few
length: 14
D: TRBD2
DNA: TGCAGTGCTTGGACTAGCGGCCTAACCGGGGAGCTGTTTTTT
CDR3: CSAWTSGLTGELFF

J: TRBJ1-6
V: TRBV7-2
size: many
length: 15
D: TRBD1
DNA: TGTGCCAGCAGCTTAGCGGGGACAGATAATTCACCCCTCCACTTT
CDR3: CASSLAGTDNSPLHF

J: TRBJ1-1
V: TRBV20-1
size: -
length: 17
D: TRBD1
DNA: TGCAGTGCCCTTAAGGGACAGGGCATTCTGTGGGACACTGAAGCTTTCTTT
CDR3: CSALKGQGILWDTEAFF

J: TRBJ2-5
V: TRBV11-2
size: -
length: 15
D: TRBD2
DNA: TGTGCCAGCAGCTTTGTAGCGGGAGGCTTGGAGACCCAGTACTTC
CDR3: CASSFVAGGLETQYF